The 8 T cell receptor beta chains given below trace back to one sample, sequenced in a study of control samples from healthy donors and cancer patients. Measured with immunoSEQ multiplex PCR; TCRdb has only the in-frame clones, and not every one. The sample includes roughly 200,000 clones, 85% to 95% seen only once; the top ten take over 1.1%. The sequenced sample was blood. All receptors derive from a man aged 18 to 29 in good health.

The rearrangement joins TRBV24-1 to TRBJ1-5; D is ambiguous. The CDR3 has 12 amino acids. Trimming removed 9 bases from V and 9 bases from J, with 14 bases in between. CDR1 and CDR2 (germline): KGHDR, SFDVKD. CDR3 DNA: TGTGCCACCCCCGGACTGGGGATGCCCCAGCATTTT. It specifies CATPGLGMPQHF.

This chain's CDR3 is CASKPGQSTDTQYF. As DNA, the CDR3 is TGTGCCAGCAAGCCGGGACAGAGCACAGATACGCAGTATTTT. V is TRBV6-5 and J is TRBJ2-3; TRBD1 aligns across 7 bases. Looked up from germline, CDR1 is MNHEY and CDR2 is SVGAGI. The CDR3 sequence is 14 residues long. After removal of 7 bases from V and 0 bases from J, the junction contained 4 bases not matched to a gene.

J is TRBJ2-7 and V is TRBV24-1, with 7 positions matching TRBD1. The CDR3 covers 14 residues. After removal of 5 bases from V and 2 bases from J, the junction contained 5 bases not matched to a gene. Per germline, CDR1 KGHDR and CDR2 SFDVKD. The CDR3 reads CATSAGQDTYEQYF. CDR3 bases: TGTGCCACCAGTGCCGGACAGGACACCTACGAGCAGTACTTC.

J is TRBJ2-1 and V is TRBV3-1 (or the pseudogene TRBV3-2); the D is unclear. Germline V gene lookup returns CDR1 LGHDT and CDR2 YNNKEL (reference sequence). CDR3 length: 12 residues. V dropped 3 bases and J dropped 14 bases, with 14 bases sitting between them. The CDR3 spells CASSHLDAKEFF. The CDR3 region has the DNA TGTGCCAGCAGCCACTTGGACGCGAAGGAGTTCTTC.

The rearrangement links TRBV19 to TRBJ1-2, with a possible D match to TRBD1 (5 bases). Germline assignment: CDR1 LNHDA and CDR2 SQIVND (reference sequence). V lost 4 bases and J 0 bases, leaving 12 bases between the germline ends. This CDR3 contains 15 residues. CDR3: CASSTRDGSNYGYTF. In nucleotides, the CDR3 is TGTGCCAGTAGTACCCGGGACGGCTCTAACTATGGCTACACCTTC.

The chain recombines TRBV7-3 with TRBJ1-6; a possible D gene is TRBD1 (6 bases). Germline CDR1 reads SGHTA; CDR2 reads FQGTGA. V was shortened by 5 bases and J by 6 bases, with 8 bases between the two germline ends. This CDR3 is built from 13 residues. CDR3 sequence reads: CASSKQGNSPLHF. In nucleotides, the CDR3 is TGTGCCAGCAGCAAACAGGGTAATTCACCCCTCCACTTT.

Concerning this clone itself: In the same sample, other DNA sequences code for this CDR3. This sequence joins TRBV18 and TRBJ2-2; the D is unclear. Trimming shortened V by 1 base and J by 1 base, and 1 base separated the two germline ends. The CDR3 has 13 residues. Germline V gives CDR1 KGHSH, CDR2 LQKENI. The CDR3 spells CASSPQNTGELFF. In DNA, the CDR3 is TGTGCCAGCTCACCACAGAACACCGGGGAGCTGTTTTTT.

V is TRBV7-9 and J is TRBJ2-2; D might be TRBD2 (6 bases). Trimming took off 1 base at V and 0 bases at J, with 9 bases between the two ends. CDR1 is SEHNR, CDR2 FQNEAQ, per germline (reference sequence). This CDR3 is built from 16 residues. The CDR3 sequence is CASSLDRLANTGELFF. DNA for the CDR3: TGTGCCAGCAGCTTAGACAGACTAGCGAACACCGGGGAGCTGTTTTTT.